This T cell receptor (beta chain) emerged from a study of T cell repertoires in cytomegalovirus infection. As to this clonotype: The antigen remains unidentified.

TCRdb recomputed calls from the reads with MiXCR, one row per CDR3 protein. This sample yields about 69,000 distinct CDR3 sequences, of which about 27% are seen a single time; 59% belongs to the top ten. V was clipped by 5 bases and J by 1 base, with 13 bases between them. CDR3 length: 14 amino acids. Germline lookup yields CDR1 DFQATT and CDR2 SNEGSKA (reference sequence). This specimen was CD8+ T cells from cultured PBMCs, taken from culture after CMV antigen stimulation. This receptor was obtained from a human donor in good health (CMV status not recorded). Some clones in this sample may be carry-over from other donors' samples. This sequence joins TRBV20-1 and TRBJ2-3, with a possible D match to TRBD2 (7 bases). The CDR3 DNA is TGCAGTGCTCCCGGAGGGGGGGGCACAGATACGCAGTATTTT. Translating gives CSAPGGGGTDTQYF.